A selection of T cell receptor beta chains follows, all from one sample in a study of T cells in Graves' hyperthyroidism and ophthalmopathy. TCRdb re-called the multiplex PCR reads through MiXCR, storing one row per CDR3 protein. The sample yields 300,000 to 400,000 distinct CDR3 sequences, approximately 17% seen once. Input material: blood. The receptors stem from a man aged 18 to 35 with Graves' ophthalmopathy. CDR3s include the opening cysteine and the closing phenylalanine or tryptophan. Fields, in order: clone size, V gene, J gene, CDR3 length, D gene, CDR3 protein, CDR3 DNA. D genes are given only for firm matches. Only some rows state a clone size, as once, few, many or a class for expanded clones.

abundance: NA; v_gene: TRBV6-2/TRBV6-3; j_gene: TRBJ2-3; len: 16; d_gene: TRBD2; CDR3aa: CASSHGEGRETDTQYF; CDR3nt: TGTGCCAGCAGCCACGGGGAGGGGCGGGAAACAGATACGCAGTATTTT
abundance: many; v_gene: TRBV28; j_gene: TRBJ2-1; len: 15; d_gene: NA; CDR3aa: CASSLIRDLYNEQFF; CDR3nt: TGTGCCAGCAGTTTAATCAGGGACTTGTACAATGAGCAGTTCTTC
abundance: NA; v_gene: TRBV7-9; j_gene: TRBJ1-4; len: 14; d_gene: NA; CDR3aa: CASSSRDINEKLFF; CDR3nt: TGTGCCAGCAGCTCCCGGGACATTAATGAAAAACTGTTTTTT
abundance: many; v_gene: TRBV27; j_gene: TRBJ1-2; len: 13; d_gene: NA; CDR3aa: CASSSQGKYGYTF; CDR3nt: TGTGCCAGCAGTTCCCAGGGGAAGTATGGCTACACCTTC
abundance: NA; v_gene: TRBV7-9; j_gene: TRBJ1-2; len: 15; d_gene: NA; CDR3aa: CAGSLVALGVNGYTF; CDR3nt: TGTGCCGGCAGCTTAGTGGCCTTAGGAGTAAATGGCTACACCTTC
abundance: NA; v_gene: TRBV6-1; j_gene: TRBJ2-1; len: 16; d_gene: TRBD2; CDR3aa: CASSSTSGGDYNEQFF; CDR3nt: TGTGCCAGCAGTTCGACTAGCGGGGGGGATTACAATGAGCAGTTCTTC
abundance: many; v_gene: TRBV28; j_gene: TRBJ2-7; len: 15; d_gene: TRBD2; CDR3aa: CASSLAPAGGYEQYF; CDR3nt: TGTGCCAGCAGTTTAGCCCCAGCGGGGGGGTACGAGCAGTACTTC
abundance: few; v_gene: TRBV18; j_gene: TRBJ2-3; len: 15; d_gene: TRBD2; CDR3aa: CASSPPAGGHNTQYF; CDR3nt: TGTGCCAGCTCACCACCGGCGGGGGGCCATAATACGCAGTATTTT
abundance: NA; v_gene: TRBV5-4; j_gene: TRBJ2-5; len: 15; d_gene: NA; CDR3aa: CASSVEPAHQETQYF; CDR3nt: TGTGCCAGCAGCGTGGAACCGGCGCACCAAGAGACCCAGTACTTC
abundance: NA; v_gene: TRBV29-1; j_gene: TRBJ1-3; len: 16; d_gene: TRBD1; CDR3aa: CSVEGGTDPSGNTIYF; CDR3nt: TGCAGCGTTGAGGGAGGGACAGACCCATCTGGAAACACCATATATTTT
abundance: many; v_gene: TRBV5-1; j_gene: TRBJ1-1; len: 16; d_gene: NA; CDR3aa: CASSLGVSAANTEAFF; CDR3nt: TGCGCCAGCAGCTTGGGGGTGTCGGCAGCGAACACTGAAGCTTTCTTT
abundance: few; v_gene: TRBV18; j_gene: TRBJ1-5; len: 14; d_gene: NA; CDR3aa: CASSPRPADGPQHF; CDR3nt: TGTGCCAGCTCACCTAGACCCGCCGATGGGCCCCAGCATTTT
abundance: few; v_gene: TRBV9; j_gene: TRBJ1-6; len: 14; d_gene: NA; CDR3aa: CASSDRVSSSPLHF; CDR3nt: TGTGCCAGCAGCGACAGGGTCTCAAGTTCACCCCTCCACTTT
abundance: few; v_gene: TRBV29-1; j_gene: TRBJ2-5; len: 11; d_gene: TRBD1; CDR3aa: CSVDRAQTQYF; CDR3nt: TGCAGCGTGGACAGGGCGCAGACCCAGTACTTC
abundance: NA; v_gene: TRBV20-1; j_gene: TRBJ1-3; len: 19; d_gene: NA; CDR3aa: CSARDRSRVGRISGNTIYF; CDR3nt: TGCAGTGCTAGAGATCGGAGCAGGGTAGGCCGCATCTCTGGAAACACCATATATTTT
abundance: many; v_gene: TRBV24-1; j_gene: TRBJ1-2; len: 14; d_gene: TRBD1; CDR3aa: CATSDTGADYGYTF; CDR3nt: TGTGCCACCAGTGACACAGGGGCGGACTATGGCTACACCTTC
abundance: many; v_gene: TRBV11-2; j_gene: TRBJ2-2; len: 15; d_gene: TRBD2; CDR3aa: CASSLVGGTTGELFF; CDR3nt: TGTGCCAGCAGCTTAGTGGGAGGGACGACCGGGGAGCTGTTTTTT
abundance: few; v_gene: TRBV29-1; j_gene: TRBJ1-3; len: 15; d_gene: NA; CDR3aa: CSVEGWGATGNTIYF; CDR3nt: TGCAGCGTTGAAGGATGGGGGGCGACCGGAAACACCATATATTTT
abundance: NA; v_gene: TRBV19; j_gene: TRBJ1-1; len: 13; d_gene: NA; CDR3aa: CASSNRGDAEAFF; CDR3nt: TGTGCCAGTAGTAACCGGGGAGACGCTGAAGCTTTCTTT
abundance: NA; v_gene: TRBV9; j_gene: TRBJ2-5; len: 15; d_gene: TRBD2; CDR3aa: CASSVGRGGLETQYF; CDR3nt: TGTGCCAGCAGCGTAGGACGGGGGGGGCTAGAGACCCAGTACTTC
abundance: NA; v_gene: TRBV20-1; j_gene: TRBJ2-4; len: 17; d_gene: TRBD2; CDR3aa: CSARDGLAGEAKNIQYF; CDR3nt: TGCAGTGCTAGAGATGGACTAGCGGGGGAGGCCAAAAACATTCAGTACTTC
abundance: many; v_gene: TRBV3-1; j_gene: TRBJ1-4; len: 15; d_gene: NA; CDR3aa: CASSSWTALGEKLFF; CDR3nt: TGTGCCAGCAGCTCCTGGACAGCCTTAGGAGAAAAACTGTTTTTT
abundance: NA; v_gene: TRBV29-1; j_gene: TRBJ1-3; len: 12; d_gene: NA; CDR3aa: CSIREGGNTIYF; CDR3nt: TGCAGCATAAGAGAAGGGGGAAACACCATATATTTT
abundance: few; v_gene: TRBV6-4; j_gene: TRBJ1-5; len: 18; d_gene: NA; CDR3aa: CASSDPAWGGESNQPQHF; CDR3nt: TGTGCCAGCAGTGACCCGGCGTGGGGGGGGGAAAGCAATCAGCCCCAGCATTTT